This is a list of T cell receptor beta chains from one sample in a study of identical twins. TCRdb itself ran the 5' RACE reads through MiXCR, one entry per CDR3 protein. This table has roughly 770,000 distinct CDR3 sequences, 18% appearing once. This same sample was also part of a study on T cells expressing NK-cell markers.

Source material: PBMCs. The receptors were gathered from a woman younger than 30 in good health. Both conserved end residues are part of each CDR3. D genes are given only for firm matches. Size tells how often a clone was seen (once, few, many) or the class of an expanded clone, and some rows leave it out.

>TRBJ1-2|15|TRBV20-1|-|-
TGCAGTGCTAGACCTGGGTTCCGTGGTAACTATGGCTACACCTTC
CSARPGFRGNYGYTF
>TRBJ1-4|15|TRBV6-5|TRBD1|-
TGTGCCAGCAGTTCCACCGGGACAGGAATGAAAAAACTGTTTTTT
CASSSTGTGMKKLFF
>TRBJ2-4|17|TRBV15|TRBD1|-
TGTGCCACCATGGGACAGGGGGCTATGTTGGGCAAAAACATTCAGTACTTC
CATMGQGAMLGKNIQYF
>TRBJ2-7|14|TRBV3-1|-|-
TGTGCCAGCAGCCAAGTGTCCAGGGTCGACGAGCAGTACTTC
CASSQVSRVDEQYF
>TRBJ1-1|12|TRBV12-3/TRBV12-4|-|many
TGTGCCAGCAGTTTTCGGTGGGGTGAAGCTTTCTTT
CASSFRWGEAFF
>TRBJ1-1|13|TRBV10-3|-|-
TGTGCCATCAGTGAATTGGGGTACACTGAAGCTTTCTTT
CAISELGYTEAFF
>TRBJ2-1|13|TRBV7-2|TRBD2|few
TGTGCCAGCAGCACGGGGACTAGGAATGAGCAGTTCTTC
CASSTGTRNEQFF
>TRBJ2-5|16|TRBV29-1|TRBD1|-
TGCAGCGTTGAAGATCTTGGGACAGGGGGCGAAGAGACCCAGTACTTC
CSVEDLGTGGEETQYF
>TRBJ2-3|15|TRBV6-4|TRBD2|few
TGTGCCAGCTCCCAAGGCCCTAGCGGGAGGTCTACGCAGTATTTT
CASSQGPSGRSTQYF
>TRBJ2-3|13|TRBV29-1|TRBD2|-
TGCAGCGTTGTCGGCGGGAGACTAGATACGCAGTATTTT
CSVVGGRLDTQYF
>TRBJ2-1|14|TRBV5-5|-|few
TGTGCCAGCAGCTTGGCGAAGATATACAATGAGCAGTTCTTC
CASSLAKIYNEQFF
>TRBJ2-7|13|TRBV3-1|-|many
TGTGCCAGCAGCCAATTGGGGGGCTACGAGCAGTACTTC
CASSQLGGYEQYF
>TRBJ2-1|16|TRBV10-3|TRBD2|-
TGTGCCATCAAAAGCGGGCGGGAGATACATAACAATGAGCAGTTCTTC
CAIKSGREIHNNEQFF
>TRBJ2-5|14|TRBV5-1|-|few
TGCGCCAGCAGCCGAGGACTACCCCAAGAGACCCAGTACTTC
CASSRGLPQETQYF
>TRBJ2-7|14|TRBV12-3/TRBV12-4|-|many
TGTGCCAGCAGTCCCCGCTCAGGGGACTACGAGCAGTACTTC
CASSPRSGDYEQYF
>TRBJ2-7|12|TRBV18|-|-
TGTGCCAGCTCATCAAACAGGGCGGAGCAGTACTTC
CASSSNRAEQYF
>TRBJ1-1|16|TRBV21-1|-|few
TGTGCCAGCAGCAAAGTATCTGGGACTCCGAACACTGAAGCTTTCTTT
CASSKVSGTPNTEAFF
>TRBJ2-2|11|TRBV20-1|-|-
TGCAGTGCTAGACAGCTCGGGGAGCTGTTTTTT
CSARQLGELFF
>TRBJ2-1|14|TRBV7-2|-|-
TGTGCCAGCAGCCAGGGACAATTCTACAATGAGCAGTTCTTC
CASSQGQFYNEQFF
>TRBJ2-2|15|TRBV5-1|TRBD2|-
TGCGCCAGCAGCTCAAGAGGACTAGTATCCGGGGAGCTGTTTTTT
CASSSRGLVSGELFF
>TRBJ2-3|15|TRBV7-2|-|few
TGTGCCAGCAGCACAAGGGGCTGGATCACAGATACGCAGTATTTT
CASSTRGWITDTQYF
>TRBJ2-3|15|TRBV25-1|-|few
TGTGCCAGCAGTGAGGGCGGGACGGGCACAGATACGCAGTATTTT
CASSEGGTGTDTQYF
>TRBJ2-3|14|TRBV5-6|TRBD2|-
TGTGCCAGCAGCTTTGGTAGCGGGGAGGATACGCAGTATTTT
CASSFGSGEDTQYF
>TRBJ1-2|13|TRBV7-2|-|-
TGTGCCAGCAGCTTACGGAAGAACTATGGCTACACCTTC
CASSLRKNYGYTF
>TRBJ2-7|14|TRBV9|-|-
TGTGCCAGCAGCGTATCTAGCGACGCTAGAGAGCAGTACTTC
CASSVSSDAREQYF
>TRBJ2-5|16|TRBV12-3/TRBV12-4|TRBD2|many
TGTGCCAGCAGTTTTGGGGGGGTAAAGCGCCAAGAGACCCAGTACTTC
CASSFGGVKRQETQYF
>TRBJ2-7|15|TRBV9|-|-
TGTGCCAGCAGCGTAAATATTAGCCCTTTCTACGAGCAGTACTTC
CASSVNISPFYEQYF
>TRBJ1-1|14|TRBV11-2|-|-
TGTGCCAGCAGCTTAACGACCATGAACACTGAAGCTTTCTTT
CASSLTTMNTEAFF
>TRBJ2-2|15|TRBV19|TRBD1|-
TGTGCCAGTAGTATCACAGGGGGCGCGGCCGGGGAGCTGTTTTTT
CASSITGGAAGELFF
>TRBJ2-3|14|TRBV29-1|TRBD2|-
TGCAGCGTTCGAGCGGGGGGGAGGGCAGATACGCAGTATTTT
CSVRAGGRADTQYF
>TRBJ2-7|13|TRBV12-3/TRBV12-4|-|-
TGTGCCAGCAGTTTGAGGCCAATTCCCGAGCAGTACTTC
CASSLRPIPEQYF
>TRBJ2-3|15|TRBV21-1|-|-
TGTGCCAGCAGTCGACTAGCGGGAGTAATAGATACGCAGTATTTT
CASSRLAGVIDTQYF
>TRBJ2-7|16|TRBV20-1|TRBD1|few
TGCAGTGCCCTCCACCCCGGGACAGTGGTTTCCTACGAGCAGTACTTC
CSALHPGTVVSYEQYF
>TRBJ2-1|13|TRBV12-3/TRBV12-4|-|-
TGTGCCAGCTCTTCTATCGGCCGGGGGGAGCAGTTCTTC
CASSSIGRGEQFF
>TRBJ2-5|12|TRBV14|-|few
TGTGCCAGCAGCCAAACTTCGGAGACCCAGTACTTC
CASSQTSETQYF
>TRBJ2-1|13|TRBV11-2|TRBD1|-
TGTGCCAGCAGCGGGACAGGGGGCGGTGAGCAGTTCTTC
CASSGTGGGEQFF
>TRBJ2-7|13|TRBV7-9|TRBD1|few
TGTGCCAGCAGCTTAGGGGGACAGGGCGAGCAGTACTTC
CASSLGGQGEQYF